This paragraph reports one T cell receptor beta chain. TCRdb keeps only in-frame clones here, not all; method: immunoSEQ multiplex PCR. The sample contains about 39,000 clones, approximately 85% of which appear only once. With 2 bases removed from V and 3 bases from J, the gap between germline ends came to 8 bases. The germline gives CDR1 SGHTS, CDR2 YDEGEE. CDR3 length: 14 amino acids. The sample belongs to a study of blood T cell repertoires in COVID-19. The J gene is TRBJ1-4, the V gene TRBV5-8; D is unclear. This receptor was identified in a man aged 55 to 70 with acute or convalescent COVID-19. Material for sequencing was peripheral blood. The CDR3 DNA follows: TGTGCCAGCAGCTTTGATCGGGCTAATGAAAAACTGTTTTTT. It is translated as CASSFDRANEKLFF. Together with reference TRBV5-8 and TRBJ1-4, the CDR3 gives the full variable domain: EAGVTQSPTHLIKTRGQQATLRCSPISGHTSVYWYQQALGLGLQFLLWYDEGEERNRGNFPPRFSGRQFPNYSSELNVNALELEDSALYLCASSFDRANEKLFFGSGTQLSVL.